The 28 T cell receptor beta chains presented below share a single source sample, sequenced in a study of T cell repertoires in cytomegalovirus infection. TCRdb called the reads again in MiXCR, with one record for every CDR3 protein. This sample has 250,000 to 300,000 distinct CDR3 sequences, with roughly 9.1% found just once. The source material was PBMCs. All receptors derive from a human donor in good health (CMV status not recorded). Some clones in this sample may be carry-over from other donors' samples.

As for this clonotype: Germline is not matched at one junction end, which may reflect a read error. J is TRBJ2-2 and V is TRBV2; TRBD2 might be the D (5 bases). In germline, CDR1 is SNHLY, CDR2 FYNNEI. The CDR3 consists of 14 residues. This CDR3 reads CATQVVSSPGKLFF. CDR3 nucleotide sequence: TGTGCCACCCAAGTTGTTAGCTCTCCCGGGAAGCTGTTTTTT.

The J gene is TRBJ1-4, the V gene TRBV7-2; 7 positions agree with TRBD1. Germline V CDR1 and CDR2: SGHTA, FQGNSA. Losses at the gene ends were 0 bases for V and 4 bases for J; bases not matched to a gene: 5. The length of the CDR3 is 16 residues. CDR3 region: CASSLARGGFNEKLFF. CDR3 nucleotide sequence: TGTGCCAGCAGCTTAGCCAGGGGGGGATTTAATGAAAAACTGTTTTTT.

This clonotype was picked up many times. The CDR3 DNA reads TGTGCCAGCAGCTCACGACAGGGGATCGGGGAGCAGTACTTC. Protein: CASSSRQGIGEQYF. The V gene is TRBV7-8, the J gene TRBJ2-7, with 8 bases fitting TRBD1. Germline lookup yields CDR1 SGHVS and CDR2 FQNEAQ. CDR3 size: 14 residues. V lost 4 bases, J lost 7 bases, and 9 bases stayed unmatched. Combining the CDR3 with reference TRBV7-8 and TRBJ2-7 gives the whole variable domain GAGVSQSPRYKVAKRGQDVALRCDPISGHVSLFWYQQALGQGPEFLTYFQNEAQLDKSGLPSDRFFAERPEGSVSTLKIQRTQQEDSAVYLCASSSRQGIGEQYFGPGTRLTVT.

This clonotype was detected only a few times. V usage is TRBV2 and J usage is TRBJ2-1; 11 bases are a match to TRBD2. After removal of 3 bases from V and 0 bases from J, the junction contained 4 bases not matched to a gene. This CDR3 is 17 amino acids long. Per the germline V gene, CDR1 is SNHLY and CDR2 is FYNNEI. The CDR3 here is CASSETSGNPSYNEQFF. The CDR3 DNA reads as TGTGCCAGCAGTGAGACTAGCGGGAACCCCTCCTACAATGAGCAGTTCTTC.

This clonotype was found many times. The J gene is TRBJ1-4, the V gene TRBV28; 9 bases align to TRBD1. With 6 bases clipped from V and 6 bases from J, the junction kept 8 bases outside the gene matches. CDR1 and CDR2 from the germline V gene are MDHEN and SYDVKM. The CDR3 extends over 15 amino acids. The CDR3 DNA reads as TGTGCCAGCAGGATGCCGGGACAGGGCTATGAAAAACTGTTTTTT. Protein product: CASRMPGQGYEKLFF.

The V call is TRBV18, the J call TRBJ1-4, with D unresolved. This CDR3 is 14 amino acids long. V lost 1 base and J lost 4, with 7 bases in between. CDR1 is KGHSH, CDR2 LQKENI, per germline. This CDR3 is CASSPQKGNEKLFF. The CDR3, as DNA: TGTGCCAGCTCACCACAAAAGGGTAATGAAAAACTGTTTTTT.

This clonotype showed up many times. V gene TRBV28 combines with J gene TRBJ1-5, with 9 bases lining up with TRBD1. Germline-derived CDR1 and CDR2 are MDHEN and SYDVKM. The CDR3 loop spans 15 amino acids. Trimming took 6 bases from V and 2 from J; bases not matched to a gene: 5. The DNA for the CDR3 is TGTGCCAGCAGCCCCGGACAGGGGCGCAATCAGCCCCAGCATTTT. It specifies CASSPGQGRNQPQHF.

This sequence joins TRBV7-9 and TRBJ2-7, with D possibly being TRBD1 or TRBD2 (5 bases each). The germline V gene encodes CDR1 SEHNR and CDR2 FQNEAQ (reference sequence). The germline V and J ends were trimmed by 4 bases and 2 bases, with 15 bases remaining between them. This CDR3 is built from 15 residues. This CDR3 reads CASSSRPGPPYEQYF. In DNA, the CDR3 is TGTGCCAGCAGCTCCCGCCCGGGACCCCCCTACGAGCAGTACTTC.

The chain carries TRBV5-1 and TRBJ1-2; D is possibly TRBD1 (5 bases). The V end was cut by 7 bases, the J end by 2 bases, with 18 bases between. Germline V gives CDR1 SGHRS, CDR2 YFSETQ. The CDR3 runs to 15 residues. CDR3 in DNA: TGCGCCAGCCAAGCAGGGTCGGGGGGAAACTATGGCTACACCTTC. This gives the protein CASQAGSGGNYGYTF.

This clonotype was seen at least ten times. The chain carries TRBV6-1 and TRBJ2-7; perhaps TRBD1 as D (5 bases). The V gene's germline CDR1 is MNHNS and CDR2 SASEGT. Trimming cost V 5 bases and J 6 bases, with 17 bases left between them. The CDR3 extends over 14 amino acids. As DNA, the CDR3 is TGTGCCAGCAGTTACCGAGGACAAGGCCCCGAGCAGTACTTC. Translation gives CASSYRGQGPEQYF.

This clonotype was seen ten or more times. The chain combines TRBV18 with TRBJ2-7; no clear D. Trimming left V 3 bases short and J 4 bases short, with 10 bases between. The CDR3 contains 13 residues. Germline V gene data show CDR1 as KGHSH and CDR2 as LQKENI. The CDR3 DNA sequence: TGTGCCAGCTCACCCCAACTGGAGTACGAGCAGTACTTC. As protein: CASSPQLEYEQYF.

This clonotype was counted many times. The rearrangement uses TRBV4-3 and TRBJ2-1; 10 bases line up with TRBD2. The germline V gene has CDR1 LGHNA and CDR2 YSLEER. J was trimmed by 9 bases and V by 2 bases; bases with no gene match: 7. CDR3 length: 15 amino acids. The CDR3 sequence: CASSQTTSGNGEQFF. The CDR3 bases are TGCGCCAGCAGCCAAACCACTAGCGGGAACGGTGAGCAGTTCTTC.

The chain recombines TRBV7-8 with TRBJ1-2; unclear D gene. This CDR3 is 13 amino acids long. The V and J ends lost 2 bases and 3 bases respectively, with 7 bases between them. Germline V CDR1 and CDR2: SGHVS, FQNEAQ. CDR3 DNA sequence: TGTGCCAGCAGCTTATCTATGGACTATGGCTACACCTTC. Residues: CASSLSMDYGYTF.

V and J are TRBV7-6 and TRBJ2-7, with D perhaps matching TRBD1 (6 bases). The CDR3 is made up of 16 amino acids. Germline-derived CDR1 and CDR2 are SGHVS and FNYEAQ. V was shortened by 4 bases and J by 3 bases, with 19 bases between the two germline ends. The CDR3 is CASSSAQGSIIYEQYF. CDR3 DNA sequence: TGTGCCAGCAGCTCCGCTCAGGGGTCTATAATCTACGAGCAGTACTTC. Combining the CDR3 with reference TRBV7-6 and TRBJ2-7 gives the whole variable domain GAGVSQSPRYKVTKRGQDVALRCDPISGHVSLYWYRQALGQGPEFLTYFNYEAQQDKSGLPNDRFSAERPEGSISTLTIQRTEQRDSAMYRCASSSAQGSIIYEQYFGPGTRLTVT.

Ten or more counts support this clonotype. The V and J genes are TRBV7-2 and TRBJ2-3; 7 bases align to TRBD1. This CDR3 has 13 amino acids. The germline gives CDR1 SGHTA, CDR2 FQGNSA. With 8 bases clipped from V and 2 bases from J, the junction kept 4 bases outside the gene matches. The CDR3 sequence is CASLQGNTDTQYF. DNA of the CDR3: TGTGCCAGCCTACAGGGGAACACAGATACGCAGTATTTT.

This clonotype was seen at least ten times. The J gene is TRBJ1-2, the V gene TRBV20-1; TRBD1 is a possible D gene (5 bases). This CDR3 is 13 amino acids long. Germline loops: CDR1 DFQATT, CDR2 SNEGSKA (reference sequence). V lost 6 bases to trimming and J lost 4 bases, with 15 bases between them. The DNA for the CDR3 is TGCAGTGCCGGGGACCCTCAGCGCTATGGCTACACCTTC. The encoded protein is CSAGDPQRYGYTF.

This clonotype was detected many times. The gene calls are TRBV6-2 or TRBV6-3 and TRBJ2-1; D is possibly TRBD2 (6 bases). The CDR3 length is 17 residues. CDR1 is MNHEY and CDR2 is SVGEGT in the germline V gene. With 0 bases removed from V and 3 bases from J, the gap between germline ends came to 15 bases. The CDR3 coding sequence is TGTGCCAGCAGTTACTCCCCTCCAACGGGAGTCTACAATGAGCAGTTCTTC. Its translation is CASSYSPPTGVYNEQFF.

This clonotype has at least ten counts. The chain carries TRBV6-5 and TRBJ1-2; tentative D call: TRBD1 (6 bases). V was trimmed by 5 bases and J by 4 bases, leaving 14 bases between them. The germline V gene has CDR1 MNHEY and CDR2 SVGAGI. CDR3 length equals 14 residues. The CDR3 region is CASSEGGTPYGYTF. Here the CDR3 DNA reads TGTGCCAGCAGTGAAGGCGGGACACCCTATGGCTACACCTTC.

This clonotype has ten or more counts. The chain recombines TRBV9 with TRBJ2-7, with 7 nucleotides matching TRBD1. Germline assignment: CDR1 SGDLS and CDR2 YYNGEE. V lost 0 bases, J lost 5 bases, and 2 bases stayed unmatched. The CDR3 extends over 13 amino acids. The CDR3 protein is CASSVDRGDEQYF. Here the CDR3 DNA reads TGTGCCAGCAGCGTAGACAGGGGCGACGAGCAGTACTTC.

The sample holds a few counts of this clonotype. This chain uses TRBV20-1 with TRBJ1-6; D might be TRBD1 (5 bases). The CDR3 sequence is 13 residues long. The germline V gene encodes CDR1 DFQATT and CDR2 SNEGSKA (reference sequence). The germline V and J ends were trimmed by 7 bases and 7 bases, with 14 bases remaining between them. For the CDR3, the DNA is TGCAGTGGGGAGGGAGACAGAAATTCACCCCTCCACTTT. It translates to CSGEGDRNSPLHF.

This clonotype was counted many times. The genes are TRBV7-2 and TRBJ2-5; TRBD2 aligns across 7 bases. In germline, CDR1 is SGHTA, CDR2 FQGNSA. J lost 6 bases, V lost 5 bases, and 12 bases had no gene match. The CDR3 sequence is 15 residues long. Here the CDR3 DNA reads TGTGCCAGCAGCCAGGGAGGGCCGCCGGGGAAGACCCAGTACTTC. Protein sequence: CASSQGGPPGKTQYF.

This clonotype was seen many times. The chain links TRBV7-2 to TRBJ2-3, with D unclear. The V and J ends lost 4 bases and 2 bases respectively, with 16 bases between them. CDR1 and CDR2 (germline): SGHTA, FQGNSA. CDR3 size: 16 residues. The CDR3 region has the DNA TGTGCCAGCAGCTATCTGACTGGGCCATCCACAGATACGCAGTATTTT. It translates to CASSYLTGPSTDTQYF. Supplemented by reference TRBV7-2 and TRBJ2-3, the full variable domain reads GAGVSQSPSNKVTEKGKDVELRCDPISGHTALYWYRQSLGQGLEFLIYFQGNSAPDKSGLPSDRFSAERTGGSVSTLTIQRTQQEDSAVYLCASSYLTGPSTDTQYFGPGTRLTVL.

This sequence joins TRBV15 and TRBJ2-1; D perhaps matches TRBD2 (5 bases). V lost 0 bases to trimming and J lost 2 bases, with 8 bases between them. The CDR3 extends over 15 amino acids. CDR1 is LNHNV, CDR2 YYDKDF, per germline (reference sequence). CDR3 sequence reads: CATSREGSPYNEQFF. CDR3 sequence (DNA): TGTGCCACCAGCAGAGAAGGGAGCCCCTACAATGAGCAGTTCTTC.

This clonotype has at least ten counts. The chain uses TRBV7-6 and TRBJ2-7, with 7 bases that match TRBD2. Germline trimming cut 1 base from V and 4 bases from J; bases unmatched to any gene: 13. From germline, CDR1 is SGHVS and CDR2 FNYEAQ. This CDR3 has 17 amino acids. CDR3 DNA: TGTGCCAGCAGCTTAGAGGCGGATGGCGGGAGAGGTTACGAGCAGTACTTC. Its protein is CASSLEADGGRGYEQYF.

This clonotype was recorded many times. The chain employs TRBV6-2 or TRBV6-3 and TRBJ2-7; D might be TRBD1 (5 bases). V lost 6 bases and J lost 5, with 17 bases in between. Germline V CDR1 and CDR2: MNHEY, SVGEGT. The CDR3 covers 14 residues. This chain's CDR3 is CASRAGSGTHEQYF. The DNA of the CDR3 is TGTGCCAGCAGAGCAGGGTCGGGTACCCACGAGCAGTACTTC.

This clonotype has a count of ten or more. This chain links TRBV7-2 with TRBJ1-6; the D gene is possibly TRBD1 (6 bases). Germline V gene sequence: CDR1 SGHTA, CDR2 FQGNSA. This CDR3 contains 14 residues. Trimming left V 2 bases short and J 5 bases short, with 7 bases between. CDR3 sequence (DNA): TGTGCCAGCAGCTTAACAGGGAATAATTCACCCCTCCACTTT. It codes for CASSLTGNNSPLHF.

This clonotype was observed at least ten times. The chain is built from TRBV5-1 and TRBJ2-7; D is undetermined. This CDR3 has 13 residues. Trimming cost V 7 bases and J 1 base, with 12 bases left between them. Looked up from germline, CDR1 is SGHRS and CDR2 is YFSETQ. The CDR3 region is CASGHGESYEQYF. Written as DNA, the CDR3 is TGCGCCAGCGGGCACGGAGAGTCCTACGAGCAGTACTTC.

This clonotype was seen ten or more times. The chain combines TRBV7-3 with TRBJ1-1; D is unclear. Trimming stripped 1 base from V and 1 base from J, with 10 bases between. This CDR3 is 15 amino acids long. Germline CDR1 reads SGHTA; CDR2 reads FQGTGA. The CDR3 region has the DNA TGTGCCAGCAGCTTAAGCCCGGGGAGGAACACTGAAGCTTTCTTT. Residues: CASSLSPGRNTEAFF. Variable domain in full (rest from reference TRBV7-3 and TRBJ1-1): GAGVSQTPSNKVTEKGKYVELRCDPISGHTALYWYRQSLGQGPEFLIYFQGTGAADDSGLPNDRFFAVRPEGSVSTLKIQRTERGDSAVYLCASSLSPGRNTEAFFGQGTRLTVV.